The TCR beta chain under discussion was sequenced for a study of blood T cell repertoires in COVID-19. TCRdb's table, derived via immunoSEQ multiplex PCR, lists solely in-frame clones and lacks some. The sample contains about 130,000 clones, roughly four fifths of which appear only once. The trim removed 3 bases at V and 6 bases at J, leaving 4 bases unmatched. Germline lookup yields CDR1 SGHAT and CDR2 FQNNGV. The CDR3 totals 13 residues. The rearrangement joins TRBV11-2 to TRBJ1-2, with 7 bases matching TRBD1. The receptor's source is a woman aged 45-60 years with acute or convalescent COVID-19. Sequencing was carried out using peripheral blood. The CDR3 bases are TGTGCCAGCAGCTTCTCCGGGACAGATGGCTACACCTTC. It specifies CASSFSGTDGYTF.